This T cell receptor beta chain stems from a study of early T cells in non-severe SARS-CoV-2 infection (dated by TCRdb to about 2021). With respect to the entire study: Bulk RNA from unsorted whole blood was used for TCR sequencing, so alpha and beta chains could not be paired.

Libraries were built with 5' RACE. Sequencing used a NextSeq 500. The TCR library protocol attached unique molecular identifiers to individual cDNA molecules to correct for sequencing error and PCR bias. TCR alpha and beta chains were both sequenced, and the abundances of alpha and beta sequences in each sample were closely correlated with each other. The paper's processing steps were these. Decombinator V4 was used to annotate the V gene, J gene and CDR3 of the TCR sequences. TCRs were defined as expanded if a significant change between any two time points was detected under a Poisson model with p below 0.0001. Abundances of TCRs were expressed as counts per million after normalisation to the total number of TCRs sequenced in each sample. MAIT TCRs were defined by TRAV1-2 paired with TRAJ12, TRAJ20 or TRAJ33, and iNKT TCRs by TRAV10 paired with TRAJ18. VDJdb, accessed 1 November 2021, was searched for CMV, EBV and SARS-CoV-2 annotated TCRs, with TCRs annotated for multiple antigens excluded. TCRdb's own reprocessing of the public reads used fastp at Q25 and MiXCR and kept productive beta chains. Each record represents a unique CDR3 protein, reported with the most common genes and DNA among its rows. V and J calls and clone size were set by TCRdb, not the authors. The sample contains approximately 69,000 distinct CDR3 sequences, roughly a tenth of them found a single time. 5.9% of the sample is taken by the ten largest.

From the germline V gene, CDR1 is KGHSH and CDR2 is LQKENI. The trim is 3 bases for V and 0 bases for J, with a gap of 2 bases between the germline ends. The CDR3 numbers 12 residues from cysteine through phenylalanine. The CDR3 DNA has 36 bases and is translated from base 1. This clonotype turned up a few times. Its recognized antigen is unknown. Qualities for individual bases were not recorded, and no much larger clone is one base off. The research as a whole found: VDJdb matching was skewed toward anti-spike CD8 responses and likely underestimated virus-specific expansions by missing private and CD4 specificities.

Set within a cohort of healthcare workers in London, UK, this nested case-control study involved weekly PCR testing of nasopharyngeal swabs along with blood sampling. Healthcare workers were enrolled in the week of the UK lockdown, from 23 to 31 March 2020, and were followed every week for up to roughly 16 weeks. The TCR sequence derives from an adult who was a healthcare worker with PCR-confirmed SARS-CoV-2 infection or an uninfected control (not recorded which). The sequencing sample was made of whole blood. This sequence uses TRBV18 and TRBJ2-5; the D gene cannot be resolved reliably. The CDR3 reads CASSPYQETQYF. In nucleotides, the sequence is TGTGCCAGCTCACCGTACCAAGAGACCCAGTACTTC.